This T cell receptor beta chain was retrieved from a study of T cells after yellow fever vaccination. Overall study findings and caveats: A small proportion of clonotypes was detected in both the CD4 and CD8 compartments. A large majority of primary-vaccination clones showed up again after the booster (roughly 96% CD4, 75% to 90% CD8).

V lost 3 bases to trimming and J lost 3 bases, with 12 bases between them. The CDR3 loop spans 15 amino acids. CDR1 is SGHTA and CDR2 is FQGNSA in the germline V gene. This clonotype showed up just a few times. Its matching antigen is unknown. A universal primer site and UMIs were added as TCR cDNA was made by 5'RACE template switching. MiXCR, run by TCRdb on the 5' RACE reads, gives a single entry per CDR3 protein. The sample comprises 250,000 to 350,000 distinct CDR3 sequences, around 4.4% of which are singletons, and less than 20% rests with the top ten. The clonotype originates from a young man who received the YFV17D yellow fever vaccine. This rearrangement joins TRBV7-2 to TRBJ1-5; D is ambiguous. The sequencing here drew on PBMCs, taken 15 days after the yellow fever booster vaccination. The CDR3 sequence is CASSFDGRFNQPQHF. The CDR3 coding sequence is TGTGCCAGCAGCTTCGATGGACGGTTCAATCAGCCCCAGCATTTT.